This is a list of T cell receptor beta chains from one sample in a study of T-cell reconstitution after alpha-beta-depleted transplantation in children. TCRdb re-derived calls from the PCR reads in MiXCR, one entry per CDR3 protein. The profile shows some 600,000 distinct CDR3 sequences, about 15% of them singletons. The sequencing used PBMCs from the stem cell graft donor, collected from the stem cell graft. All receptors derive from a human donor who donated a stem cell graft to a child with acute myeloid leukemia. The CDR3 runs from the conserved cysteine through the conserved F or W. The D gene is left open where the match is weak. Expanded clones get a size class; other rows say once, few or many, or leave the size out.

CDR3 length	D gene	V gene	clone size	J gene	CDR3 DNA	CDR3 protein
13	.	TRBV9	many	TRBJ1-6	TGTGCCAGCAGCCAGGCCTATAATTCACCCCTCCACTTT	CASSQAYNSPLHF
15	.	TRBV12-3/TRBV12-4	many	TRBJ1-1	TGTGCCAGCAGTTTGAGGATTGCTACCGGACTTGAAGCTTTCTTT	CASSLRIATGLEAFF
14	TRBD1	TRBV7-9	.	TRBJ2-7	TGTGCCAGCAGCTCACCTACAGGGGCCTACGAGCAGTACTTC	CASSSPTGAYEQYF
14	.	TRBV12-3/TRBV12-4	few	TRBJ2-5	TGTGCCAGCAGTTTTTGGGGGGCGCAAGAGACCCAGTACTTC	CASSFWGAQETQYF
13	TRBD1	TRBV7-2	many	TRBJ1-2	TGTGCCAGCAGCCTCGGACAGGGTAGTGACTACACCTTC	CASSLGQGSDYTF
15	.	TRBV7-2	many	TRBJ2-4	TGTGCCAGCAGCTTAGATACAGGCTGGGAAAACATTCAGTACTTC	CASSLDTGWENIQYF
15	TRBD2	TRBV7-6	few	TRBJ2-3	TGTGCCAGCAGCTTTAGCGGGGGGAACACAGATACGCAGTATTTT	CASSFSGGNTDTQYF
16	.	TRBV7-2	.	TRBJ2-1	TGTGCCAGCAGCCCCATGAGGGGCGGGGCCGGGAATGAGCAGTTCTTC	CASSPMRGGAGNEQFF
16	.	TRBV12-3/TRBV12-4	.	TRBJ1-6	TGTGCCAGCAGTTGGGGCAGCCAGCTGAATAATTCACCCCTCCACTTT	CASSWGSQLNNSPLHF
13	TRBD1	TRBV29-1	many	TRBJ2-7	TGCAGCGGTTTGTATGAGGGGGCTCACGAGCAGTACTTC	CSGLYEGAHEQYF
15	.	TRBV20-1	many	TRBJ1-5	TGCAGTGCTAGAGATACGGGTAAACGCAATCAGCCCCAGCATTTT	CSARDTGKRNQPQHF
17	.	TRBV7-2	few	TRBJ1-3	TGTGCCAGCAGCTTAGGCTCGTCCCGGAACTCTGGAAACACCATATATTTT	CASSLGSSRNSGNTIYF
13	TRBD1	TRBV5-6	many	TRBJ1-2	TGTGCCAGCACCCTGACAGGGGTTCGTGGCTACACCTTC	CASTLTGVRGYTF
14	.	TRBV28	few	TRBJ1-6	TGTGCCAGCACCCCCGAGGGAGTTGGGACACCCCTCCACTTT	CASTPEGVGTPLHF
16	.	TRBV14	few	TRBJ1-5	TGTGCCAGCAGCCAAGATATAGCACCTTGGGAACAGCCCCAGCATTTT	CASSQDIAPWEQPQHF
13	.	TRBV27	few	TRBJ2-7	TGTGCCAGCAGTTTTTCCAGGGCTCACGAGCAGTACTTC	CASSFSRAHEQYF
15	.	TRBV5-1	few	TRBJ2-5	TGCGCCAGCTGCCTCTGGGACGCGAACCAAGAGACCCAGTACTTC	CASCLWDANQETQYF
17	.	TRBV4-3	.	TRBJ1-5	TGCGCCAGCAGCCAAGATCGGGGGGTCGGAGGCAATCAGCCCCAGCATTTT	CASSQDRGVGGNQPQHF
13	TRBD2	TRBV29-1	many	TRBJ2-1	TGCAGCGTTGAATCCGGGGGGGCCTGGGGGCAGTTCTTC	CSVESGGAWGQFF
14	TRBD1	TRBV30	.	TRBJ1-1	TGTGCCTGGAGTTTAGGGGGCGCGATCACTGAAGCTTTCTTT	CAWSLGGAITEAFF
14	.	TRBV5-1	many	TRBJ2-7	TGCGCCAGCAGCTTGGTAACGGTGCCCTACGAGCAGTACTTC	CASSLVTVPYEQYF
16	TRBD1	TRBV20-1	many	TRBJ2-2	TGCAGTGCGGGTGGGACAGGGAGATCCTTCACCGGGGAGCTGTTTTTT	CSAGGTGRSFTGELFF
13	.	TRBV12-3/TRBV12-4	few	TRBJ2-5	TGTGCCGTAAGACAGCCCCACTCGGAGACCCAGTACTTC	CAVRQPHSETQYF
15	TRBD1	TRBV6-5	many	TRBJ2-5	TGTGCCAGCAGTTATTTCCAGGGGGCTGAGGAGACCCAGTACTTC	CASSYFQGAEETQYF
14	.	TRBV3-1	.	TRBJ1-1	TGTGCCAGCAGCCAAACACACCCGAACACTGAAGCTTTCTTT	CASSQTHPNTEAFF
16	.	TRBV20-1	.	TRBJ1-5	TGCAGTGCTAGAGGTGTGGGGGGGCCGAACAATCAGCCCCAGCATTTT	CSARGVGGPNNQPQHF
12	.	TRBV4-2	many	TRBJ1-6	TGTGCCAGCAAGGGGGAATGGTCACCCCTCCACTTT	CASKGEWSPLHF
16	.	TRBV5-5	few	TRBJ1-1	TGTGCCAGCAGCTGGGGATCCGGGCTGTTAGACACTGAAGCTTTCTTT	CASSWGSGLLDTEAFF
12	TRBD1	TRBV29-1	many	TRBJ2-3	TGCAGCACAGGGGGCCGCACAGATACGCAGTATTTT	CSTGGRTDTQYF
15	.	TRBV6-2/TRBV6-3	few	TRBJ2-5	TGTGCCAGCAGTTACTCCAGCTACGCCCAAGAGACCCAGTACTTC	CASSYSSYAQETQYF
13	.	TRBV20-1	.	TRBJ1-1	TGCAGTGCTGTGGAGTTTATGAACTCTGAAGCTTTCTTT	CSAVEFMNSEAFF
13	.	TRBV20-1	.	TRBJ2-7	TGCAGTGCTAGATCTCTAGGGTCACTCGAGCAGTACTTC	CSARSLGSLEQYF
16	TRBD1	TRBV20-1	.	TRBJ1-4	TGCAGTGCTGCCAGGGGACAGGGCTTCCCTAATGAAAAACTGTTTTTT	CSAARGQGFPNEKLFF
17	TRBD2	TRBV20-1	.	TRBJ2-3	TGCAGTGCTACAAAGCGGGGGGGGATCCTTAGCACAGATACGCAGTATTTT	CSATKRGGILSTDTQYF
15	.	TRBV2	.	TRBJ1-5	TGTGCCAGCAGTGAAGAGGGGGGGCCACGGCAGCCCCAGCATTTT	CASSEEGGPRQPQHF
11	.	TRBV20-1	many	TRBJ2-7	TGCAGTGCTCGCAGATCCTACGAGCAGTACTTC	CSARRSYEQYF
13	TRBD2	TRBV11-3	.	TRBJ2-5	TGTGCCAGCAGCTTAAGGGTGACTAGCGGTACTTACTTC	CASSLRVTSGTYF
15	TRBD1	TRBV7-9	.	TRBJ1-2	TGTGCCAGCAGCGAAACAGGGGGCGCGGACTATGGCTACACCTTC	CASSETGGADYGYTF
17	TRBD1	TRBV5-8	many	TRBJ1-1	TGTGCCAGCAGCTTGGTCAAGACAGGGCTGGAGAACACTGAAGCTTTCTTT	CASSLVKTGLENTEAFF
15	TRBD2	TRBV7-2	few	TRBJ2-7	TGTGCCAGCAGCTTAACGCTAGCGGGGGCATACGAGCAGTACTTC	CASSLTLAGAYEQYF
15	TRBD1	TRBV13	.	TRBJ1-1	TGTGCCAGCAGCTCGGGGGAGGGGGCGGAAACTGAAGCTTTCTTT	CASSSGEGAETEAFF
15	.	TRBV7-2	few	TRBJ1-6	TGTGCCAGCAGCTTTTACGGCAGGGATAATTCACCCCTCCACTTT	CASSFYGRDNSPLHF
15	.	TRBV12-3/TRBV12-4	few	TRBJ1-2	TGTGCCAGCAGTTTTTTGGAACGGATTTCCTATGGCTACACCTTC	CASSFLERISYGYTF
14	TRBD1	TRBV12-3/TRBV12-4	.	TRBJ2-1	TGTGCCAGCAGTTGGACAGGGGGTGGCAATGAGCAGTTCTTC	CASSWTGGGNEQFF
11	.	TRBV21-1	many	TRBJ2-7	TGTGCCAGCAGCAAAGTCTACGAGCAGTACTTC	CASSKVYEQYF